One sample yielded the 20 T cell receptor beta chains listed below, sequenced in a study of CD8 T cells in ankylosing spondylitis. TCRdb used MiXCR to reprocess the 5' RACE reads, holding one entry per CDR3 protein. This table holds under 250,000 distinct CDR3 sequences, 32% found once. Sequencing used blood, either unsorted or a sorted T cell fraction (not recorded which). The receptors here all came from a male donor with ankylosing spondylitis or in good health (not recorded which).

The genes are TRBV7-2 and TRBJ1-2, with TRBD1 identical over 11 bases. CDR1 and CDR2 from the germline V gene are SGHTA and FQGNSA. The CDR3 spans 14 residues. With 4 bases clipped from V and 5 bases from J, the junction kept 3 bases outside the gene matches. The CDR3 nucleotides are TGTGCCAGCAGCTCCGGGACAGGGGGTTATGGCTACACCTTC. This gives the protein CASSSGTGGYGYTF.

J is TRBJ2-7 and V is TRBV9, with D perhaps assigned TRBD1 or TRBD2 (5 bases each). The CDR3 contains 15 residues. Germline V CDR1 and CDR2: SGDLS, YYNGEE. V was clipped by 0 bases and J by 4 bases, with 14 bases between them. CDR3 region: CASSVASVGGYEQYF. The CDR3 DNA reads TGTGCCAGCAGCGTAGCCTCGGTTGGGGGTTACGAGCAGTACTTC.

This clonotype appeared a few times. The chain has TRBV12-3 or TRBV12-4 and TRBJ1-1, with D unclear. V was clipped by 3 bases and J by 0 bases, with 8 bases between them. This CDR3 spans 14 amino acids. CDR3 DNA sequence: TGTGCCAGCAGTTTTTCGGACGTGAACACTGAAGCTTTCTTT. It encodes CASSFSDVNTEAFF.

This chain connects TRBV6-5 to TRBJ1-2; possible D gene TRBD1, 6 bases. Germline V CDR1 and CDR2: MNHEY, SVGAGI. Trimming removed 0 bases from V and 8 bases from J, with 16 bases in between. The CDR3 loop spans 15 amino acids. The CDR3 nucleotides read TGTGCCAGCAGTTACTCGATCCCGGGCAGGGGAGGCTACACCTTC. This codes for CASSYSIPGRGGYTF.

This clonotype appeared a few times. This sequence joins TRBV5-5 and TRBJ2-1, with 12 nucleotides matching TRBD1. Trimming at V came to 6 bases and at J to 8 bases, leaving 9 bases not matched to a gene. CDR3 length equals 15 residues. Germline values: CDR1 SGHKS, CDR2 YYEKEE (reference sequence). CDR3 sequence: CASTMGQGARDEQFF. The CDR3 coding sequence is TGTGCCAGCACAATGGGACAGGGGGCGCGGGATGAGCAGTTCTTC.

This clonotype appeared many times. The rearrangement joins TRBV20-1 to TRBJ2-1; no clear D gene. This CDR3 spans 15 amino acids. Germline V gene data show CDR1 as DFQATT and CDR2 as SNEGSKA (reference sequence). Trimming removed 0 bases from V and 7 bases from J, with 16 bases in between. DNA for the CDR3: TGCAGTGCTAGAGATGTGTGGCTCATTGGGAATGAGCAGTTCTTC. This codes for CSARDVWLIGNEQFF.

This clonotype was seen only a few times. V and J are TRBV10-3 and TRBJ1-2; D call uncertain. CDR1 ENHRY and CDR2 SYGVKD come from the germline V gene. This CDR3 spans 14 amino acids. The ends were cut back, 0 bases at V and 8 bases at J, with 13 bases in the middle. CDR3 nucleotides: TGTGCCATCAGTGAGTCGTGGGAAAAGAGGGGCTACACCTTC. Translated: CAISESWEKRGYTF.

V usage is TRBV12-3 or TRBV12-4 and J usage is TRBJ2-1; D perhaps matches TRBD1 (6 bases). V lost 5 bases to trimming and J lost 0 bases, with 11 bases between them. The CDR3 runs 15 residues. This chain's CDR3 is CASSPWTASYNEQFF. Here the CDR3 DNA reads TGTGCCAGCAGTCCATGGACAGCCTCCTACAATGAGCAGTTCTTC.

The chain couples TRBV6-5 to TRBJ1-5; 8 bases line up with TRBD1. Per germline, CDR1 MNHEY and CDR2 SVGAGI. The CDR3 is 12 residues long. V lost 7 bases, J lost 8 bases, and 4 bases stayed unmatched. In nucleotides, the CDR3 is TGTGCCAGCACCACGACAGGGGAGCCCCAGCATTTT. It yields the protein CASTTTGEPQHF.

The rearrangement joins TRBV24-1 to TRBJ2-1, with no clear D. The CDR3 contains 15 residues. CDR1 KGHDR and CDR2 SFDVKD come from the germline V gene. Trimming removed 5 bases at V and 7 bases at J, with 17 bases between. The CDR3 is CATSAADTLGNEQFF. The CDR3 DNA is TGTGCCACCAGTGCAGCCGACACCCTGGGAAATGAGCAGTTCTTC.

This clonotype was observed a handful of times. The chain combines TRBV11-2 with TRBJ2-1; D ambiguous. This CDR3 spans 13 amino acids. The V end lost 0 bases, the J end lost 3 bases, and 3 bases lay between the germline ends. Germline V lookup: CDR1 SGHAT, CDR2 FQNNGV. The CDR3 nucleotides are TGTGCCAGCAGCTTAGACCTCTACAATGAGCAGTTCTTC. Protein: CASSLDLYNEQFF.

The J gene is TRBJ1-1, the V gene TRBV4-1; D is uncertain. This CDR3 region has 14 residues. Germline lookup yields CDR1 MGHRA and CDR2 YSYEKL. V lost 6 bases and J lost 0, with 11 bases in between. The CDR3 here is CASSLSFMNTEAFF. CDR3 DNA: TGCGCCAGCAGTCTTAGTTTCATGAACACTGAAGCTTTCTTT.

V and J are TRBV28 and TRBJ2-2, with 7 bases aligning to TRBD1. V lost 5 bases to trimming and J lost 3 bases; unmatched junction nucleotides: 9. This CDR3 has 16 amino acids. Germline V lookup: CDR1 MDHEN, CDR2 SYDVKM. The CDR3 loop is CASSPQGPTDTGELFF. In DNA, the CDR3 is TGTGCCAGCAGTCCACAGGGGCCGACGGACACCGGGGAGCTGTTTTTT.

The CDR3 coding sequence is TGCAGTGCTGAGGAGGGTGCAAAACCAGATACGCAGTATTTT. It is translated as CSAEEGAKPDTQYF. The rearrangement joins TRBV20-1 to TRBJ2-3, with D possibly matching TRBD2 (6 bases). The CDR3 runs to 14 residues. Germline CDR1 DFQATT, CDR2 SNEGSKA (reference sequence). V lost 5 bases and J lost 4, with 16 bases in between.

This clonotype has only a few counts. V usage is TRBV29-1 and J usage is TRBJ1-1; no definite D call. V dropped 6 bases and J dropped 0 bases, with 14 bases sitting between them. CDR1 is SQVTM, CDR2 ANQGSEA, per germline. This CDR3 is 14 amino acids long. CDR3 nucleotide sequence: TGCAGCGTGGCCCGTCGGCTCTTGAACACTGAAGCTTTCTTT. Amino acids: CSVARRLLNTEAFF.

The V and J genes are TRBV5-5 and TRBJ2-3, with 7 nucleotides matching TRBD1. In germline, CDR1 is SGHKS, CDR2 YYEKEE (reference sequence). The CDR3 is 13 amino acids. With V trimmed by 4 bases and J by 7 bases, 6 bases remained unmatched. This CDR3 reads CASSTDRENTQYF. The CDR3 DNA reads as TGTGCCAGCAGCACTGACAGGGAAAATACGCAGTATTTT.

This clonotype was picked up a small number of times. V usage is TRBV6-5 and J usage is TRBJ2-7; D ambiguous. Trimming removed 7 bases at V and 3 bases at J, with 4 bases between. Germline CDR1 reads MNHEY; CDR2 reads SVGAGI. The CDR3 runs 10 residues. This CDR3 reads CASIIYEQYF. CDR3 coding DNA: TGTGCCAGCATTATCTACGAGCAGTACTTC.

The chain combines TRBV6-1 with TRBJ1-1; D is unclear. The CDR3 totals 13 residues. Trimming shortened V by 6 bases and J by 7 bases, and 15 bases separated the two germline ends. Germline V gives CDR1 MNHNS, CDR2 SASEGT. CDR3 sequence reads: CASSQRRGGEAFF. In nucleotides, the CDR3 is TGTGCCAGCAGCCAGAGACGCGGAGGTGAAGCTTTCTTT.

V and J are TRBV20-1 and TRBJ2-5; 9 bases are a match to TRBD2. After removal of 1 base from V and 5 bases from J, the junction contained 14 bases not matched to a gene. The CDR3 has 17 amino acids. The V gene's germline CDR1 is DFQATT and CDR2 SNEGSKA (reference sequence). The CDR3 DNA is TGCAGTGCTAGAGGACCGGGACTAGCCCCAACTGGCGAGACCCAGTACTTC. Residues: CSARGPGLAPTGETQYF.

The sample holds many counts of this clonotype. The chain joins TRBV12-3 or TRBV12-4 to TRBJ2-7, with D perhaps matching TRBD1 (6 bases). Trimming shortened V by 6 bases and J by 3 bases, and 9 bases separated the two germline ends. The CDR3 is 12 residues long. In DNA form, the CDR3 reads TGTGCCAGCAGCCCCAGGGGCTACGAGCAGTACTTC. As protein: CASSPRGYEQYF.